One sample yielded the 27 T cell receptor beta chains listed below, sequenced in a study of T cell responses to AZD1222 COVID-19 vaccine. Using immunoSEQ multiplex PCR, the repertoire was profiled, and TCRdb retains in-frame clones only, with some absent. The data show about 150,000 clones, roughly nine tenths seen once. The source material was peripheral blood, sampled on day 0 of AZD1222 vaccination. All receptors come from an adult in good health.

This clone was picked up one time. Likely a read error: the CDR3 ends without its conserved phenylalanine or tryptophan. The DNA is omitted, as the CDR3 cannot be located on it reliably, and the CDR3 follows TCRdb's listing. The chain is built from TRBV5-1 and TRBJ1-1. In germline, CDR1 is SGHRS, CDR2 YFSETQ. The CDR3 is made up of 14 amino acids, end residues included. The CDR3 sequence: CASSPAGRWKGGFL.

As DNA, the CDR3 is TGTGCCAGCAGCTTAGCTAGCGGTAGAGCCGAGACCCAGTACTTC. Its protein is CASSLASGRAETQYF. The rearrangement links TRBV7-2 to TRBJ2-5, with a weak D call TRBD2 (6 bases). V was trimmed by 0 bases and J by 5 bases, leaving 13 bases between them. This CDR3 has 15 amino acids. CDR1 is SGHTA, CDR2 FQGNSA, per germline.

The chain combines TRBV7-8 with TRBJ1-2; no definite D call. Trimming removed 3 bases at V and 3 bases at J, with 5 bases between. The CDR3 has 12 amino acids. Germline CDR1 and CDR2: SGHVS and FQNEAQ. The chain's CDR3 is CASSFSYYGYTF. The DNA for the CDR3 is TGTGCCAGCAGCTTTAGTTACTATGGCTACACCTTC. Together with reference TRBV7-8 and TRBJ1-2, the CDR3 gives the full variable domain: GAGVSQSPRYKVAKRGQDVALRCDPISGHVSLFWYQQALGQGPEFLTYFQNEAQLDKSGLPSDRFFAERPEGSVSTLKIQRTQQEDSAVYLCASSFSYYGYTFGSGTRLTVV.

This chain uses TRBV29-1 with TRBJ1-1; 8 bases are a match to TRBD1. In germline, CDR1 is SQVTM, CDR2 ANQGSEA. This CDR3 has 14 residues. J gave up 4 bases and V 7 bases, and 11 bases lay outside the gene matches. The CDR3: CSGTGHLISTEAFF. The CDR3 nucleotides read TGCAGCGGGACAGGGCATCTTATTTCCACTGAAGCTTTCTTT.

CDR3 sequence reads: CASSQDGLPKAFF. As DNA, the CDR3 is TGTGCCAGCAGCCAGGACGGACTCCCAAAAGCTTTCTTT. The chain uses TRBV14 and TRBJ1-1; D is ambiguous. Germline CDR1 reads SGHDN; CDR2 reads FVKESK. CDR3 size: 13 residues. V was clipped by 3 bases and J by 9 bases, with 14 bases between them. The complete variable domain, with remaining parts taken from reference TRBV14 and TRBJ1-1, reads EAGVTQFPSHSVIEKGQTVTLRCDPISGHDNLYWYRRVMGKEIKFLLHFVKESKQDESGMPNNRFLAERTGGTYSTLKVQPAELEDSGVYFCASSQDGLPKAFFGQGTRLTVV.

This clone has a single count. This sequence joins TRBV19 and TRBJ1-2; D is perhaps TRBD1 (5 bases). V lost 6 bases, J lost 2 bases, and 13 bases lay in between. The germline V gene encodes CDR1 LNHDA and CDR2 SQIVND (reference sequence). The CDR3 length is 14 residues. The CDR3 is CASSEPGRNYGYTF. The CDR3 nucleotides read TGTGCCAGTAGCGAGCCGGGACGGAACTATGGCTACACCTTC.

The chain uses TRBV6-4 and TRBJ1-5; D might be TRBD1 (6 bases). Germline CDR1 and CDR2: MRHNA and SNTAGT. CDR3 length equals 20 residues. With 4 bases removed from V and 2 bases from J, the gap between germline ends came to 27 bases. This CDR3 is CASSVAKTSTGIRRNQPQHF. CDR3 sequence (DNA): TGTGCCAGCAGTGTGGCGAAGACCTCCACAGGGATTAGGCGCAATCAGCCCCAGCATTTT.

The chain couples TRBV28 to TRBJ1-1, with 8 bases aligning to TRBD1. In germline, CDR1 is MDHEN, CDR2 SYDVKM. The CDR3 extends over 16 amino acids. Losses at the gene ends were 6 bases for V and 2 bases for J; bases not matched to a gene: 11. The CDR3 sequence is CASRDGTGWRNTEAFF. CDR3 DNA sequence: TGTGCCAGCAGGGACGGGACAGGCTGGCGAAACACTGAAGCTTTCTTT.

The chain couples TRBV5-4 to TRBJ2-5, with TRBD1 identical over 7 bases. CDR1 SGHNT and CDR2 YYREEE come from the germline V gene (reference sequence). This CDR3 has 13 residues. V shed 6 bases, J shed 3 bases, and the junction held 5 bases outside the gene matches. CDR3 region: CASTRDREETQYF. CDR3 in DNA: TGTGCCAGCACTAGAGACAGGGAAGAGACCCAGTACTTC.

The V gene is TRBV5-1, the J gene TRBJ2-2; the D is unclear. The germline V gene encodes CDR1 SGHRS and CDR2 YFSETQ. The CDR3 extends over 14 amino acids. V was trimmed by 4 bases and J by 0 bases, leaving 7 bases between them. CDR3 protein: CASSATPNTGELFF. Written as DNA, the CDR3 is TGCGCCAGCAGCGCTACACCGAACACCGGGGAGCTGTTTTTT.

The chain uses TRBV10-3 and TRBJ1-4; D may be TRBD1 (5 bases). CDR3 length: 13 residues. The germline CDR1 and CDR2 sequences are ENHRY and SYGVKD. V lost 6 bases to trimming and J lost 4 bases, with 9 bases between them. The CDR3 loop is CAIRKQDNEKLFF. CDR3 coding DNA: TGTGCCATCAGGAAACAGGATAATGAAAAACTGTTTTTT.

The J gene is TRBJ1-2, the V gene TRBV7-9, with D possibly matching TRBD1 (6 bases). V was cut by 5 bases and J by 4 bases, with 11 bases left in between. The CDR3 contains 13 residues. Germline V gene data show CDR1 as SEHNR and CDR2 as FQNEAQ (reference sequence). The CDR3 reads CASSRQVAYGYTF. The CDR3, as DNA: TGTGCCAGCAGCCGACAGGTGGCCTATGGCTACACCTTC.

This clone was counted a single time. This chain joins TRBV7-9 and TRBJ2-1; 9 bases map to TRBD2. Germline V gene lookup returns CDR1 SEHNR and CDR2 FQNEAQ (reference sequence). The CDR3 is made up of 15 amino acids. With 3 bases clipped from V and 8 bases from J, the junction kept 8 bases outside the gene matches. CDR3 in DNA: TGTGCCAGCAGCTTTTTGGCGGGAGGGCCTGATGAGCAGTTCTTC. Its protein product is CASSFLAGGPDEQFF.

The chain joins TRBV5-1 to TRBJ2-7; 12 bases line up with TRBD2. The length of the CDR3 is 16 residues. The J segment lost 3 bases and the V segment lost 5 bases, leaving 9 bases of the junction unmatched. The germline V gene has CDR1 SGHRS and CDR2 YFSETQ. The CDR3, as DNA: TGCGCCAGCAGTCCTGGACTAGCGGGACCGTTCTACGAGCAGTACTTC. Its translation: CASSPGLAGPFYEQYF. The full variable domain, rest sourced from reference TRBV5-1 and TRBJ2-7, is KAGVTQTPRYLIKTRGQQVTLSCSPISGHRSVSWYQQTPGQGLQFLFEYFSETQRNKGNFPGRFSGRQFSNSRSEMNVSTLELGDSALYLCASSPGLAGPFYEQYFGPGTRLTVT.

The chain is built from TRBV7-3 and TRBJ2-2; D unresolved. Trimming took 1 base from V and 3 from J, leaving 21 bases between them. CDR3 size: 19 residues. Germline-derived CDR1 and CDR2 are SGHTA and FQGTGA. CDR3 residues: CASSLRPRIRVQDTGELFF. The CDR3 DNA reads as TGTGCCAGCAGCTTAAGGCCGCGGATCCGGGTTCAGGACACCGGGGAGCTGTTTTTT. Together with reference TRBV7-3 and TRBJ2-2, the CDR3 gives the full variable domain: GAGVSQTPSNKVTEKGKYVELRCDPISGHTALYWYRQSLGQGPEFLIYFQGTGAADDSGLPNDRFFAVRPEGSVSTLKIQRTERGDSAVYLCASSLRPRIRVQDTGELFFGEGSRLTVL.

This chain connects TRBV6-2 or TRBV6-3 to TRBJ1-2; D gene unclear. CDR1 and CDR2 (germline): MNHEY, SVGEGT. The CDR3 is made up of 16 amino acids. The V and J ends lost 6 bases and 2 bases respectively, with 19 bases between them. This CDR3 reads CASRPGWSTGNYGYTF. CDR3 sequence (DNA): TGTGCCAGCAGGCCTGGGTGGTCAACCGGGAACTATGGCTACACCTTC.

The V call is TRBV4-2, the J call TRBJ2-1; TRBD2 aligns across 12 bases. The CDR3 has 16 residues. Germline V gene lookup returns CDR1 LGHNA and CDR2 YNFKEQ. The V and J ends lost 3 bases and 4 bases, in that order; junction bases with no gene match: 4. The DNA of the CDR3 is TGTGCCAGCAGCCAGGAGACTAGCGGGGGTTACAATGAGCAGTTCTTC. The encoded protein is CASSQETSGGYNEQFF.

This clone has a handful of counts. The chain employs TRBV6-5 and TRBJ2-7; a possible D gene is TRBD2 (6 bases). Germline CDR1 and CDR2: MNHEY and SVGAGI. The CDR3 length is 14 residues. The V end lost 6 bases, the J end lost 0 bases, and 12 bases lay between the germline ends. In nucleotides, the CDR3 is TGTGCCAGCAGGGGGACTGGAGTCTCCTACGAGCAGTACTTC. Translated, it gives CASRGTGVSYEQYF.

This chain uses TRBV5-6 with TRBJ2-4; either TRBD1 or TRBD2 may supply D (5 bases each). The CDR3 length is 13 residues. The V end lost 0 bases, the J end lost 9 bases, and 10 bases lay between the germline ends. Germline V gene data show CDR1 as SGHDT and CDR2 as YYEEEE. The CDR3 region is CASSLAGAGIQYF. In DNA, the CDR3 is TGTGCCAGCAGCTTGGCCGGGGCGGGCATTCAGTACTTC.

The genes are TRBV6-2 or TRBV6-3 and TRBJ1-6; the D gene is possibly TRBD1 (6 bases). The CDR3 covers 14 residues. The germline V gene has CDR1 MNHEY and CDR2 SVGEGT. Trimming removed 5 bases at V and 9 bases at J, with 14 bases between. The CDR3 loop is CASSKQGSGSPLHF. In DNA form, the CDR3 reads TGTGCCAGCAGTAAACAGGGATCTGGTTCACCCCTCCACTTT.

The rearrangement uses TRBV5-8 and TRBJ2-1; 9 bases match TRBD2. The junction had 4 bases not matched to a gene; V was cut back by 2 bases and J by 4 bases. The CDR3 loop spans 15 amino acids. The germline gives CDR1 SGHTS, CDR2 YDEGEE. In DNA form, the CDR3 reads TGTGCCAGCAGCTTAGGGACTAGCCCTTACAATGAGCAGTTCTTC. Amino acid sequence: CASSLGTSPYNEQFF.

This chain connects TRBV18 to TRBJ2-7; 11 bases are shared with TRBD1. Trimming at V came to 3 bases and at J to 7 bases, leaving 5 bases not matched to a gene. Germline lookup yields CDR1 KGHSH and CDR2 LQKENI. This CDR3 has 14 residues. The CDR3 region is CASSPDRGRGEQYF. CDR3 DNA sequence: TGTGCCAGCTCACCGGACAGGGGGCGCGGGGAGCAGTACTTC.

This clone was detected ten times or more. The chain joins TRBV4-2 to TRBJ2-1; 10 nucleotides agree with TRBD2. V shed 0 bases and J 4 bases; nucleotides not matched to a gene: 6. Germline V CDR1 and CDR2: LGHNA, YNFKEQ. The CDR3 length is 17 residues. The CDR3 DNA is TGTGCCAGCAGCCAAGATTGGCTAGCGGGAGAGTACAATGAGCAGTTCTTC. Translated: CASSQDWLAGEYNEQFF.

About this clone itself: Relative to the germline gene, one junction end is altered; a read error may explain this. The chain joins TRBV2 to TRBJ2-7, with 7 nucleotides matching TRBD1. Per the germline V gene, CDR1 is SNHLY and CDR2 is FYNNEI. The CDR3 is 14 amino acids. DNA for the CDR3: TGTGCCAGCAGGGAAGGGGGCAGCTCCTACGAGCAGTACTTC. Translated: CASREGGSSYEQYF.

This chain connects TRBV24-1 to TRBJ2-3, with 8 nucleotides matching TRBD2. Per the germline V gene, CDR1 is KGHDR and CDR2 is SFDVKD. Unmatched junction bases numbered 12, after V lost 0 bases and J lost 5 bases. The CDR3 loop spans 18 amino acids. The CDR3 loop reads CATSDLWGRAGEIDTQYF. The CDR3 nucleotides are TGTGCCACCAGTGATTTGTGGGGTCGAGCGGGAGAAATAGATACGCAGTATTTT.

CDR3 amino acids: CASSSGLVNEQFF. The CDR3 DNA reads as TGTGCCAGCTCCAGCGGGTTAGTCAATGAGCAGTTCTTC. The rearrangement uses TRBV2 and TRBJ2-1; weak D call: TRBD2 (6 bases). Germline V gene lookup returns CDR1 SNHLY and CDR2 FYNNEI. This CDR3 region has 13 residues. V was shortened by 8 bases and J by 6 bases, with 14 bases between the two germline ends. Drawing the rest from reference TRBV2 and TRBJ2-1, the complete variable domain is EPEVTQTPSHQVTQMGQEVILRCVPISNHLYFYWYRQILGQKVEFLVSFYNNEISEKSEIFDDQFSVERPDGSNFTLKIRSTKLEDSAMYFCASSSGLVNEQFFGPGTRLTVL.

The V and J genes are TRBV18 and TRBJ1-1; 8 positions match TRBD1. Germline V lookup: CDR1 KGHSH, CDR2 LQKENI. The V segment lost 3 bases and the J segment 1 base; nucleotides outside the gene matches: 4. The CDR3 spans 15 residues. The CDR3 DNA sequence: TGTGCCAGCTCACCGCCCGGGACAGGGAACACTGAAGCTTTCTTT. Its protein is CASSPPGTGNTEAFF.